Described below is a single TCR beta chain sequence and its context. Its antigen is not identified. The CDR3 loop spans 13 amino acids. Looked up from germline, CDR1 is SGDLS and CDR2 is YYNGEE. Trimming pared 3 bases from V and 9 bases from J, leaving 16 bases between. 60 Vbeta and 13 Jbeta primers were used in PCR. Assay: immunoSEQ multiplex PCR; the TCRdb copy retains only in-frame clones and omits some. The data contain 70,000 or so clones, more than 75% of them singletons. The data stem from a study of cytomegalovirus exposure and HLA in healthy donors. About the research overall: Of all 400 or so donors who were genotyped, about 80% belonged to the Caucasian-associated ancestry cluster. Study results and limitations: TCR beta V segments were, for the most part, productive about 90% or about 30% of the time in an earlier analysis.

The genes are TRBV9 and TRBJ2-7; TRBD2 might be the D (6 bases). The source is a man younger than 35 in good health and CMV-seronegative. The sequencing sample was made of PBMCs. CDR3 bases: TGTGCCAGCAGCGCTGTGGGGACCGGGGGGCAGTACTTC. Amino acids: CASSAVGTGGQYF.